The rows below give T cell receptor beta chains drawn from one sample of a study of preoperative IRX-2 immunotherapy in early breast cancer. Sequencing was performed with immunoSEQ multiplex PCR; in TCRdb, only in-frame clones are kept and a portion is missing. Among some 21,000 clones listed, 70% to 90% were seen once. The sequencing here drew on lymph node tissue, taken after IRX-2 immunotherapy. Every receptor here comes from a human donor with breast cancer. Each CDR3 is given with its conserved first and last residue. A D gene is named only where the DNA matches it firmly. The listing skips clone size in some rows; elsewhere it reads once, few, many or a size class.

clone_size d_call j_call v_call cdr3_aa cdr3_nt
NA NA TRBJ1-2 TRBV9 CASSPGNSYGYTF TGTGCCAGCTCTCCAGGGAATAGCTATGGCTACACCTTC
NA NA TRBJ2-5 TRBV30 CAWSVRVGETQYF TGTGCCTGGAGTGTCAGGGTTGGAGAGACCCAGTACTTC
NA NA TRBJ1-6 TRBV7-1 CASSNTGNSPLHF TGTGCCAGCAGCAACACAGGGAATTCACCCCTCCACTTT
once NA TRBJ1-1 TRBV19 CASSSWTETEAFF TGTGCCAGTAGTTCCTGGACGGAAACTGAAGCTTTCTTT
NA NA TRBJ1-5 TRBV6-7 CASNDQADQPQHF TGTGCCAGCAATGACCAGGCGGACCAGCCCCAGCATTTT
NA NA TRBJ1-6 TRBV10-2 CASRGATGPYPPLHF TGCGCCAGCAGAGGTGCCACAGGGCCCTATCCACCCCTCCACTTT
NA NA TRBJ1-4 TRBV7-4 CASSRVTTNNEKLFF TGTGCCAGCAGCCGAGTGACAACCAACAATGAAAAACTGTTTTTT
few NA TRBJ1-3 TRBV18 CASSPIAALGGNTIYF TGTGCCAGCTCACCAATCGCGGCCCTAGGAGGAAACACCATATATTTT
NA NA TRBJ1-5 TRBV6-8 CASSPGTAPQPQHF TGTGCCAGCAGCCCCGGGACGGCCCCTCAGCCCCAGCATTTT
NA NA TRBJ1-4 TRBV7-4 CASSFRGATNEKLFF TGTGCCAGCAGCTTCCGGGGAGCAACTAATGAAAAACTGTTTTTT
NA TRBD1 TRBJ2-6 TRBV19 CASSVPGQGAIPGANVLTF TGTGCCAGTAGTGTCCCGGGACAGGGGGCTATTCCTGGGGCCAACGTCCTGACTTTC
NA TRBD1 TRBJ2-5 TRBV5-1 CASSFDRGGETQYF TGCGCCAGCAGCTTCGACAGGGGAGGAGAGACCCAGTACTTC
NA TRBD2 TRBJ2-1 TRBV18 CASSASLAGLSYNEQFF TGTGCCAGCTCCGCCTCACTAGCGGGCCTCTCCTACAATGAGCAGTTCTTC
NA NA TRBJ2-2 TRBV9 CASSVEIGELFF TGTGCCAGCAGCGTAGAGATAGGGGAGCTGTTTTTT
few TRBD1 TRBJ1-3 TRBV10-3 CAISRGQGATGNTIYF TGTGCCATCTCTCGGGGACAGGGGGCAACAGGAAACACCATATATTTT
NA NA TRBJ1-1 TRBV16 CASSQPAGMNTEAFF TGTGCCAGCAGCCAGCCGGCGGGGATGAACACTGAAGCTTTCTTT
NA NA TRBJ1-2 TRBV2 CARGTRGHYGYTF TGTGCCAGGGGTACGCGGGGCCACTATGGCTACACCTTC
NA NA TRBJ2-7 TRBV9 CASRRESGEQYF TGTGCCAGCAGAAGGGAGTCGGGCGAGCAGTACTTC
NA TRBD1 TRBJ1-4 TRBV19 CATSGTGFEKLFF TGTGCCACCTCCGGGACAGGGTTTGAAAAACTGTTTTTT
NA NA TRBJ2-7 TRBV11-3 CASSSGHLNYEQYF TGTGCCAGCAGTTCGGGACATCTGAACTACGAGCAGTACTTC
NA NA TRBJ2-5 TRBV5-1 CASSQETGSTQETQYF TGCGCCAGCAGCCAAGAGACGGGCTCCACCCAAGAGACCCAGTACTTC
NA NA TRBJ1-4 TRBV5-1 CASSQGGVINEKLFF TGCGCCAGCAGCCAAGGTGGGGTAATTAATGAAAAACTGTTTTTT
NA TRBD1 TRBJ1-4 TRBV6-8 CASSIRTGTIEKLFF TGTGCCAGCAGTATCCGGACAGGGACGATTGAAAAACTGTTTTTT
NA TRBD1 TRBJ2-1 TRBV5-1 CASSLGPTGVGEQFF TGCGCCAGCAGCTTGGGTCCGACAGGGGTAGGTGAGCAGTTCTTC
once NA TRBJ2-1 TRBV19 CASSIGTRNEQFF TGTGCCAGTAGTATAGGAACTAGGAATGAGCAGTTCTTC
NA NA TRBJ1-3 TRBV6-8 CASNRPDRRAIFSGNTIYF TGTGCCAGCAATAGGCCGGACCGAAGGGCAATTTTCTCTGGAAACACCATATATTTT
NA NA TRBJ1-1 TRBV18 CASSPPGTADYTEAFF TGTGCCAGCTCACCACCGGGTACGGCAGATTACACTGAAGCTTTCTTT
NA NA TRBJ1-1 TRBV29-1 CSVFTGAGSTEAFF TGCAGCGTTTTCACGGGGGCTGGAAGCACTGAAGCTTTCTTT
NA TRBD1 TRBJ1-2 TRBV18 CASSSTGSVVGYTF TGTGCCAGCTCATCGACAGGGTCGGTTGTGGGCTACACCTTC
NA NA TRBJ2-7 TRBV10-1 CASSDLGVGEQYF TGCGCCAGCAGTGACCTCGGGGTCGGCGAGCAGTACTTC
NA NA TRBJ1-2 TRBV6-8 CASSPDLYGYTF TGTGCCAGCAGTCCGGACCTCTATGGCTACACCTTC
once NA TRBJ2-6 TRBV10-1 CASSDKTKSGQRLTF TGCGCCAGCAGTGACAAAACAAAGTCGGGCCAACGTCTGACTTTC
NA TRBD2 TRBJ2-7 TRBV6-8 CASSVGLAGPYEQYF TGTGCCAGCAGTGTCGGACTAGCGGGACCATACGAGCAGTACTTC
few NA TRBJ1-1 TRBV11-3 CASSLGARAFSQAFF TGTGCCAGCAGCTTGGGGGCTCGTGCGTTTAGTCAAGCTTTCTTT
few TRBD1 TRBJ2-7 TRBV19 CASSKFPGQGSHEQYF TGTGCCAGTAGTAAATTTCCGGGACAGGGCTCCCACGAGCAGTACTTC
NA NA TRBJ2-7 TRBV6-8 CASSYPRGAGENYEQYF TGTGCCAGCAGTTACCCCCGAGGGGCCGGGGAAAACTACGAGCAGTACTTC
NA TRBD2 TRBJ2-3 TRBV6-8 CASSYGGSGIVQYF TGTGCCAGCAGTTACGGGGGGAGCGGGATAGTGCAGTATTTT
NA NA TRBJ1-5 TRBV5-1 CASSFLGESNQPQHF TGCGCCAGCAGCTTTCTTGGGGAAAGCAATCAGCCCCAGCATTTT
once TRBD2 TRBJ2-5 TRBV6-8 CASSPFGLGGTSGPIETQYF TGTGCCAGCAGCCCTTTTGGTCTCGGGGGGACTAGCGGGCCGATTGAGACCCAGTACTTC
NA NA TRBJ1-1 TRBV19 CASSIDRNTEAFF TGTGCCAGTAGTATAGACAGGAACACTGAAGCTTTCTTT
NA NA TRBJ2-7 TRBV19 CASGTSGHPFEQYF TGTGCCAGTGGGACCTCGGGACATCCTTTCGAGCAGTACTTC
NA NA TRBJ1-4 TRBV28 CASSFWGGATNEKLFF TGTGCCAGCAGCTTTTGGGGGGGCGCGACTAATGAAAAACTGTTTTTT
NA NA TRBJ1-1 TRBV4-1 CASSLRALNTEAFF TGCGCCAGCAGTCTTAGGGCCCTGAACACTGAAGCTTTCTTT
once NA TRBJ1-2 TRBV15 CATSRDSTGFNYGYTF TGTGCCACCAGCAGAGATTCGACAGGCTTTAACTATGGCTACACCTTC
once TRBD2 TRBJ2-1 TRBV10-1 CASSTSGTYNEQFF TGCGCCAGCAGTACTAGCGGGACCTACAATGAGCAGTTCTTC
NA NA TRBJ1-1 TRBV6-8 CASSYSGQIGTEAFF TGTGCCAGCAGTTACTCCGGGCAGATCGGCACTGAAGCTTTCTTT
medium-sized TRBD1 TRBJ1-2 TRBV15 CATSRDPGQGDYGYTF TGTGCCACCAGCAGAGACCCCGGACAGGGGGACTATGGCTACACCTTC
once NA TRBJ1-1 TRBV18 CASSPPSRGNTEAFF TGTGCCAGCTCACCACCGTCCCGGGGAAACACTGAAGCTTTCTTT